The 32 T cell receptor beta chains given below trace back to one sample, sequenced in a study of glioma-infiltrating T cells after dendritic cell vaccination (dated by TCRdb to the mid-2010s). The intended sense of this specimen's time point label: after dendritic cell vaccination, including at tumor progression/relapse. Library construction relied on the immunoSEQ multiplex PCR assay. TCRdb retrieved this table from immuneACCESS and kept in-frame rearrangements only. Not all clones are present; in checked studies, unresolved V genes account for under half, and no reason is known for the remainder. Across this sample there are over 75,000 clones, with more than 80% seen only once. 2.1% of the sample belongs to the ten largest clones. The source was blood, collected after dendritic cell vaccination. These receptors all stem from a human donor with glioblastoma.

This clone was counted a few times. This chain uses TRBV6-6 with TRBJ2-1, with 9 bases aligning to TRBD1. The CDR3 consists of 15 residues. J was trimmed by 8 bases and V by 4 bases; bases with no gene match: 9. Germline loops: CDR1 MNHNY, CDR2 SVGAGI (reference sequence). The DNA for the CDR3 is TGTGCCAGCAGTTCCTCGGGACAGGGTACCTATGAGCAGTTCTTC. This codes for CASSSSGQGTYEQFF.

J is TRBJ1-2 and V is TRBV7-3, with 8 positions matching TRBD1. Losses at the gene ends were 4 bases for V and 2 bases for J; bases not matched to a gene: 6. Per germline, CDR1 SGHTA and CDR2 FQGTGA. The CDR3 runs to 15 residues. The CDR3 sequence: CASSYLGTGNYGYTF. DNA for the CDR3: TGTGCCAGCAGCTACCTGGGGACAGGCAACTATGGCTACACCTTC.

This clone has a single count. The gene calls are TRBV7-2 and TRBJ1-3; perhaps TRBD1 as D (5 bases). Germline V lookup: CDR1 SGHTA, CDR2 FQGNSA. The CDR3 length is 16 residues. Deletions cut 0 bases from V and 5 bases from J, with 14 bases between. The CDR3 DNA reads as TGTGCCAGCAGCTTAGCGTCGCAGGGCTTAAGAAACACCATATATTTT. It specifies CASSLASQGLRNTIYF.

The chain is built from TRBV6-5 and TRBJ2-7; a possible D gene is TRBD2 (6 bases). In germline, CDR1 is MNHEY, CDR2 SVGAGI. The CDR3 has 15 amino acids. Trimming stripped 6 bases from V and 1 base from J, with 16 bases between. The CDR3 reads CASSPVGLASYEQYV. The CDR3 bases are TGTGCCAGCAGCCCCGTAGGGCTAGCGTCCTACGAGCAGTACGTC.

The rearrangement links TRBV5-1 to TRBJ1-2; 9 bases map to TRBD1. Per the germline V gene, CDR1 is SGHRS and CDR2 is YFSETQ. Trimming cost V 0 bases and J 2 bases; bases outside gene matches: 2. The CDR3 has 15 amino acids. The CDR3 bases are TGCGCCAGCAGCTTGGTGGGGACAGGGAACTATGGCTACACCTTC. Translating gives CASSLVGTGNYGYTF.

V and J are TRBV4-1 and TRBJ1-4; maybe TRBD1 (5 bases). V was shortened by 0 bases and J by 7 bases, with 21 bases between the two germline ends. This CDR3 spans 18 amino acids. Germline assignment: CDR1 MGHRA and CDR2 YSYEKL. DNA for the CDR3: TGCGCCAGCAGCCAAGATTGGGTCGTGACAGCAAGATTTGAAAAACTGTTTTTT. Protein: CASSQDWVVTARFEKLFF.

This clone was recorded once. CDR3 in amino acids: CASSPGVPDTQYF. The CDR3 DNA sequence: TGTGCCAGTTCCCCGGGGGTCCCAGATACGCAGTATTTT. The V and J genes are TRBV6-5 and TRBJ2-3; tentatively, D is TRBD2 (6 bases). Trimming shortened V by 9 bases and J by 4 bases, and 14 bases separated the two germline ends. The CDR3 totals 13 residues. Germline CDR1 MNHEY, CDR2 SVGAGI.

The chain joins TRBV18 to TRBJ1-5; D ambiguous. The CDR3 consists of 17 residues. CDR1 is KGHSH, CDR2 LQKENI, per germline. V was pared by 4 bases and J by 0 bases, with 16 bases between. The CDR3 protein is CASSLRAVGFSNQPQHF. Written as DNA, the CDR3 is TGTGCCAGCTCACTGAGGGCCGTGGGTTTTAGCAATCAGCCCCAGCATTTT.

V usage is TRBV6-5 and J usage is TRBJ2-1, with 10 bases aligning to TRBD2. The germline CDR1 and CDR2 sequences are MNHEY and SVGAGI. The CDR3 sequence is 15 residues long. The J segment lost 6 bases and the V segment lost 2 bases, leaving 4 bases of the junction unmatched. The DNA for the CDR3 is TGTGCCAGCAGTTACGGCCTAGCGGGGGTCAATGAGCAGTTCTTC. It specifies CASSYGLAGVNEQFF.

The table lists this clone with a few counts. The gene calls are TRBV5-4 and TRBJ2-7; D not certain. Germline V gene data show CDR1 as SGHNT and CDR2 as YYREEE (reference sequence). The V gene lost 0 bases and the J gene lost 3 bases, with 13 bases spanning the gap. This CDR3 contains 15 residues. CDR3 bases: TGTGCCAGCAGCTTGGGAGGTAGTGTTGGCTACGAGCAGTACGTC. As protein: CASSLGGSVGYEQYV.

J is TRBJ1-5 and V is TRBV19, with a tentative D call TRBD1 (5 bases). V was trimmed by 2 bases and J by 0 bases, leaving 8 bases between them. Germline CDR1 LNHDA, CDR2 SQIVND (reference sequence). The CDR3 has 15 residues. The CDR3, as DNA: TGTGCCAGTAGTATATGGGGGGTTAGCAATCAGCCCCAGCATTTT. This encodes CASSIWGVSNQPQHF.

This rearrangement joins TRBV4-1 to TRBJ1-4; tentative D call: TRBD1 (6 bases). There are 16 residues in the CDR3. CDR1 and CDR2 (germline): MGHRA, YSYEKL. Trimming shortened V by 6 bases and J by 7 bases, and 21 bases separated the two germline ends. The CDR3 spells CASSYGRGGLTEKLFF. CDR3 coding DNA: TGCGCCAGCAGTTATGGGAGGGGGGGCCTCACTGAAAAACTGTTTTTT.

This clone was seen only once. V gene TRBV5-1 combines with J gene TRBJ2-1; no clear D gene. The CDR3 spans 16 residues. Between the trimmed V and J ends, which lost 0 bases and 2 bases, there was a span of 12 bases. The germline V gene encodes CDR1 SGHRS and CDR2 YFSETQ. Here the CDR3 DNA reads TGCGCCAGCAGCTTGGACTTTGCCGATGCCTACAATGAGCAGTTCTTC. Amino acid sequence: CASSLDFADAYNEQFF.

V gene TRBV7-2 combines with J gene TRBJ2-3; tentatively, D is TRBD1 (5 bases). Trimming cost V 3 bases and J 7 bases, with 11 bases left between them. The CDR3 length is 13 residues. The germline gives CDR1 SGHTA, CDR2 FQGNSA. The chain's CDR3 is CASSFPGPNTQYF. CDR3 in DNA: TGTGCCAGCAGCTTTCCAGGGCCAAATACGCAGTATTTT.

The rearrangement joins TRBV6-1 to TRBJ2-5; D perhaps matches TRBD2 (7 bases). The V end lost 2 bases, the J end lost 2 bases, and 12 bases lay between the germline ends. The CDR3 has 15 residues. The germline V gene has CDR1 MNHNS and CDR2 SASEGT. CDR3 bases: TGTGCCAGCAGTGAAATAGGGGGAGGGCAAGAGACCCAGTACTTC. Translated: CASSEIGGGQETQYF.

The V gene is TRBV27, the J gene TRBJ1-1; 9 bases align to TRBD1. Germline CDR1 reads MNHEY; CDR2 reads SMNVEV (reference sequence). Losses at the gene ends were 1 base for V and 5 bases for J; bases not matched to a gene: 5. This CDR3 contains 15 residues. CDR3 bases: TGTGCCAGCAGTTTATTTGGGACAGGGCAAACTGAAGCTTTCTTT. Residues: CASSLFGTGQTEAFF.

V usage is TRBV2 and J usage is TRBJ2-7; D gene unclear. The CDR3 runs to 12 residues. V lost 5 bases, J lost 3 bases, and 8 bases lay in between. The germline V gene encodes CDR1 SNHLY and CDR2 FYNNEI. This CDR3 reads CASSPTHYEQYV. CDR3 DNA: TGTGCCAGCAGTCCGACCCACTACGAGCAGTACGTC.

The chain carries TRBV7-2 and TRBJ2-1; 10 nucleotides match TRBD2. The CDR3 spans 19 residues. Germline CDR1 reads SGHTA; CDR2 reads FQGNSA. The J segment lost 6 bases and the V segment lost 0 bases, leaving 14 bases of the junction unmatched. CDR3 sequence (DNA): TGTGCCAGCAGCTTAGCGGTTCTGCTAGCGGGAGCCCCGAGCAATGAGCAGTTCTTC. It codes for CASSLAVLLAGAPSNEQFF.

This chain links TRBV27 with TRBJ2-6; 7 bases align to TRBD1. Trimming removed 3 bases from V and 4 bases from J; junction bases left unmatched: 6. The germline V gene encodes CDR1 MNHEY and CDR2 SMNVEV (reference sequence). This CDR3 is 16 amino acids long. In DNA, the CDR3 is TGTGCCAGCAGTTTGTACAAGGGGGCCGGGGCCAACGTCCTGACTTTC. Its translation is CASSLYKGAGANVLTF.

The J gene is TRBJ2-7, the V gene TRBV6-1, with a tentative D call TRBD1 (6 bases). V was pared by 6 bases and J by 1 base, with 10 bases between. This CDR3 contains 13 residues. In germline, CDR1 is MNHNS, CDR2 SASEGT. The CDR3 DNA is TGTGCCAGCAGCGTTGACAGGTCCTACGAGCAGTACGTC. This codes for CASSVDRSYEQYV.

CDR3: CASSQDPGQYFYGYTF. For the CDR3, the DNA is TGCGCCAGCAGCCAAGACCCGGGACAGTATTTCTATGGCTACACCTTC. This chain connects TRBV4-1 to TRBJ1-2; 7 nucleotides align to TRBD1. V shed 0 bases and J 4 bases; nucleotides not matched to a gene: 8. Germline CDR1 reads MGHRA; CDR2 reads YSYEKL. The CDR3 runs to 16 residues.

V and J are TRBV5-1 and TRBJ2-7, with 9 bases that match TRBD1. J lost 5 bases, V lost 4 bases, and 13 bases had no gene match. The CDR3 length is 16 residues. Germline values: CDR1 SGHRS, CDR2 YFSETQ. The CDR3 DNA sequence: TGCGCCAGCAGCCCCTATCCGGGACAGGGATTACACGAGCAGTACTTC. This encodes CASSPYPGQGLHEQYF.

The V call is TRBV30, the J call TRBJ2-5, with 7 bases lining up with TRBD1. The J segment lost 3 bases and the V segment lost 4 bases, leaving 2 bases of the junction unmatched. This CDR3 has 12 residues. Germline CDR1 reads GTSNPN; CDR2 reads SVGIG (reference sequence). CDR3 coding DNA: TGTGCCTGGAACAGGGGAGAAGAGACCCAGTACTTC. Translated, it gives CAWNRGEETQYF.

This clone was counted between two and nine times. The chain's CDR3 is CASSLVSSGTARGTQYF. CDR3 in DNA: TGTGCCAGCAGCTTGGTTTCATCGGGGACCGCCCGGGGGACGCAGTATTTT. This chain joins TRBV5-6 and TRBJ2-3, with D perhaps TRBD2 (6 bases). CDR1 is SGHDT and CDR2 is YYEEEE in the germline V gene. The V end was cut by 0 bases, the J end by 9 bases, with 23 bases between. The CDR3 loop spans 17 amino acids.

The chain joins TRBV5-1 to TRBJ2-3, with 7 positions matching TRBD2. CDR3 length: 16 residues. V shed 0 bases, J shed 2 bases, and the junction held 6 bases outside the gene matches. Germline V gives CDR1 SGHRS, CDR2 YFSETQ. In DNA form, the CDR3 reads TGCGCCAGCAGCTTGGTCGGGGGAGGGAACACAGATACGCAGTATTTT. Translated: CASSLVGGGNTDTQYF.

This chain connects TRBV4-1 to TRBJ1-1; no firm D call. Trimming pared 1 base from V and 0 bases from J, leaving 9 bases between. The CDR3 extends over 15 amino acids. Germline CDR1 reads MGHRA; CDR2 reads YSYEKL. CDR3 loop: CASSQASGMNTEAFF. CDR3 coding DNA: TGCGCCAGCAGCCAAGCTTCAGGAATGAACACTGAAGCTTTCTTT.

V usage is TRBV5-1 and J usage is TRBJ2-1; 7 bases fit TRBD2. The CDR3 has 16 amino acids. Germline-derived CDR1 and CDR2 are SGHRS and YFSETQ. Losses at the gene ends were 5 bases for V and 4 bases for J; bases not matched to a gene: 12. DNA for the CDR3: TGCGCCAGCAGTATCACAGGCGGGAGTTCGTACAATGAGCAGTTCTTC. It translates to CASSITGGSSYNEQFF.

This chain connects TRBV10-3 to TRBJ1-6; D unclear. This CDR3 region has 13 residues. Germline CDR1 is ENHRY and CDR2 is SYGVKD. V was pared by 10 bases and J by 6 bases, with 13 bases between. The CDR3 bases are TGTGCCACCGTCGCCGGTCGTAATTCACCCCTCCACTTT. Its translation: CATVAGRNSPLHF.

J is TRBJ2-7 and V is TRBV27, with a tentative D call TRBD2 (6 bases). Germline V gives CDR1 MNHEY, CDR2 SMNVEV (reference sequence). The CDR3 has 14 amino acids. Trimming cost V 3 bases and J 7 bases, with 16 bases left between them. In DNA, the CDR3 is TGTGCCAGCAGTTTCCCGGGGGTTGCGGGAGAGCAGTACGTC. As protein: CASSFPGVAGEQYV.

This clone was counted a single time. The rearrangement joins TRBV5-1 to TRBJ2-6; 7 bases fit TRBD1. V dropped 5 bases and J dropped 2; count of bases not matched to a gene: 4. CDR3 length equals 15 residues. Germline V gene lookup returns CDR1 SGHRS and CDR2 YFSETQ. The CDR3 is CASRTGQAGANVLTF. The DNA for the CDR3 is TGCGCCAGCAGAACAGGACAGGCTGGGGCCAACGTCCTGACTTTC.

DNA for the CDR3: TGTGCCAGCAGCTTACAGGCCATCTCTGAAGCTTTCTTT. Translated: CASSLQAISEAFF. The J gene is TRBJ1-1, the V gene TRBV7-9; D is undetermined. This CDR3 comprises 13 residues. V lost 2 bases and J 6 bases, leaving 10 bases between the germline ends. The germline V gene encodes CDR1 SEHNR and CDR2 FQNEAQ (reference sequence).

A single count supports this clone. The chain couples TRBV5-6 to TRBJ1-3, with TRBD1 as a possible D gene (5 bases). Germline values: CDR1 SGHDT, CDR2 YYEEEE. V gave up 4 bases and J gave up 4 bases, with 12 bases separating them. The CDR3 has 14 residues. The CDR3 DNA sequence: TGTGCCAGCAGCCAGGGATCTCCCGGAAACACCATATATTTT. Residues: CASSQGSPGNTIYF.